This T cell receptor (beta chain) originates from a study of cytomegalovirus exposure and HLA in healthy donors (dated by TCRdb to about 2017). At the level of the whole study: In an earlier analysis of some 610 of the donors, 250 to 350 Gb of sequence data and 95 million to 130 million unique TCR beta sequences from about 179 million T cells were reported. In addition to the first cohort of several hundred subjects, a separate validation cohort of over 90 different subjects was used. The T cell repertoires of 666 subjects were profiled by immunosequencing and related to cytomegalovirus serostatus. The genetic ancestry cluster associated with self-reported Caucasian donors included about 81% of the 300 to 400 genotyped donors. The study combined high-throughput TCR immunosequencing, statistical association of individual TCRs with disease status, and machine learning to predict cytomegalovirus infection status. Genome-wide SNP genotypes for about 55% of the 666 donors were used in a later genetic analysis, which treated that subset as a discovery cohort. Alongside the repertoire data, information on donor age, sex, ethnicity and CMV serostatus was compiled. Among a few hundred genotyped donors of the cohort, an average of roughly 240,000 unique TCR beta nucleotide sequences were sequenced per donor, 15% to 20% of them non-productive. In the later analysis, no new phenotypic data were used to find candidate immune exposures; instead, reliance was placed on TCR beta sequences and their occurrence across donors. Typing coverage differed by locus: A, B, C, DRB1 and DQB1 were typed in roughly 620-640 donors, DQA1 in roughly 500, DPA1 in 606, and DPB1 in 472. To study patterns of TCR occurrence, a later analysis re-analyzed previously published TCR beta repertoires from several hundred donors and added high-resolution HLA genotyping. The study aimed to test whether signatures of past pathogen exposure could be identified by cataloging public T cell receptors. An early release that covered roughly 600 HLA-typed donors contained about 300 gigabases of sequencing data and roughly 84 million unique TCR sequences. All discovery cohort repertoires had been generated using a single sequencing platform. An earlier analysis of 587 of the donors applied high-throughput TCR beta sequencing to assess whether each TCR beta V gene segment acted as functional or pseudogenic. Roughly 5 DR-DQ haplotypes were handled as single units for association and clustering because linkage in the cohort was strong. Class I and class II HLA loci were covered by the typing at four-digit resolution. Results and caveats for the whole study, not just this receptor: An earlier analysis of approximately 530 of the donors showed that most TCR beta V segments appeared in productive rearrangements either about 87% or about 30% of the time, which broadly matched IMGT annotations. According to a later analysis, TCR association rates differed among HLA loci, with DRB1 alleles showing the most associated TCRs and HLA-C alleles showing the fewest. HLA typing was unavailable for some donors at each locus, so association tests used only the typed subset. In a later analysis, most CMV-associated TCR beta chains were found to appear HLA-restricted, with HLA associations seemingly driven largely by CMV exposure. In a later analysis, more than 15,000 TCR beta sequences were associated with specific HLA alleles at a false discovery rate of 0.05. A total of 150 or so TCR beta chains were listed by the study as associated with cytomegalovirus. A later genetic analysis reported fewer N-insertions in productive TCRs among donors in an Asian-associated ancestry cluster than the approximately 700-donor mean. In a later analysis, HLA-associated TCR beta chains showed more clonal expansion and lower generation probabilities than non-associated chains that were equally common. The presence/absence analyses assumed that sequencing depth was roughly uniform across donors, and that assumption may not be true. Cytomegalovirus status was reported to be diagnosed by the classifier with high specificity and sensitivity in both the original and validation cohorts. Because counts were too low, some 17 rarely observed V segments, including chromosome 9 orphons, were left out of the earlier analysis of 500 to 750 of the donors. Only TCR beta chains were sequenced in this cohort, and the absence of alpha or paired-chain data limited detectable features. According to a later analysis, parvovirus B19, influenza, CMV and Epstein-Barr virus appeared linked to several top co-occurrence clusters. In vitro tests confirmed that three of the cytomegalovirus-associated TCR beta chains recognize cytomegalovirus antigens. Correlated functional status among segregating V segments might be attributable to linkage disequilibrium, but an unknown experimental factor could not be ruled out. In a later genetic analysis, a missense DCLRE1C variant was associated with V-gene and J-gene trimming of TCR beta chains, and the association was replicated in an independent cohort. For the cohort, immune exposure information was limited to CMV serostatus. The 87-base-pair reads could not distinguish some IMGT-functional V segments, including TRBV6-2 and TRBV6-3, so those segments were excluded. The sequencing pipeline was judged likely to have produced a cluster of highly shared sequence variants as a technical artifact. A further reported finding was that TCR beta sequences accurately predicted the HLA-A and HLA-B alleles for most subjects in the first cohort. Most TCR sequences were seen in very few donors, while some public TCRs were found in many individuals. Strong co-occurrence of HLA alleles, especially DR and DQ, made assigning TCR associations to individual alleles difficult. The authors suggested that the approach could potentially be generalized to other disease states and immunological phenotypes.

This clone has a single count. Which antigen it targets is not known. Base quality data are lacking; no much larger clone is found one base away. The cohort comprised some 730 healthy bone marrow donors. Cohort members were all nominally healthy when sampled, although unrecorded immune exposures were likely present. The donor was CMV seronegative and belonged to the group of around 350 seronegative cohort members. A peripheral blood sample was collected from each donor, and TCR beta sequencing was performed on peripheral blood mononuclear cells. The Qiagen DNeasy Blood Extraction Kit was used to extract genomic DNA from the blood cell samples. The germline V gene gives CDR1 as SGHAT and CDR2 as FQNNGV. V is clipped by 8 bases and J by 0 bases, and the sequence between their germline boundaries is 5 bases long. From the cysteine up to the phenylalanine, the CDR3 has a length of 11 residues. Only CDR3 DNA remains: 33 bases, in frame from the first base.

Library preparation employed the immunoSEQ multiplex PCR assay. A mixture of 60 forward primers for TCR Vbeta segments and 13 reverse primers for TCR Jbeta segments was used in the multiplex PCR. A multiplex PCR assay on genomic DNA amplified the CDR3 region of rearranged TCR beta genes. The amplified TCR beta libraries were sequenced on the Illumina HiSeq System as 87-base-pair reads. The original methods were these. Across the 600 to 700 repertoires, a later analysis counted approximately 83 million unique TCR beta chains, roughly 11 million of which were shared by at least two donors. Raw reads were error-corrected and collapsed into unique sequences with a nearest-neighbor algorithm that merged closely related sequences to remove PCR and sequencing errors. CDR3 sequences were aligned to IMGT reference sequences to assign V, D and J gene segments. For a sequence to be retained, at least a six-nucleotide match to both a V gene segment and a J gene segment was required. A rearrangement was called productive if the CDR3 had no stop codons and remained in frame with V and J, and every other rearrangement was called non-productive. CDR3 was defined by IMGT convention, running from the second conserved V-encoded cysteine to the conserved J-encoded phenylalanine. Sequences without an unambiguous match to a single V gene segment were excluded from the earlier analysis of about 630 of the donors. An earlier analysis of 500 to 700 of the donors classified V segments as functional when productive rearrangements were above 56.7% and as segregating when the standard deviation between donors was above 5%. A statistical classification framework was developed to diagnose cytomegalovirus status using the catalog of TCR beta chain sequences. V and J gene assignment, in a later analysis, came from comparing TCR nucleotide sequences with IMGT/GENE-DB human TR gene sequences. Using the TCRdist pipeline, a later analysis assigned CDR3 sequences along with most-parsimonious VDJ recombination scenarios. In a later analysis, every TCR beta chain was defined by the combination of its CDR3 amino acid sequence and its V-gene family, and reads without a unique V-gene family were dropped. As a way to deal with suspected cross-contamination and a sequencing artifact, a later analysis dropped 500 to 700 nucleotide sequences that were highly shared and had low generation probability. In a later analysis, a clonal expansion index for each public chain was calculated from normalized within-repertoire ranks of inferred template counts. In a later analysis, generation probabilities were computed with a VDJ recombination model fitted to out-of-frame rearrangements, and the resulting probabilities were checked against IGoR. Hypergeometric tests were used in a later analysis to score TCR-TCR, TCR-HLA and TCR-CMV co-occurrence, with a repertoire-size bias correction applied to the TCR pairs. A later analysis estimated false discovery rates by permuting HLA or CMV assignments 20 times. In a later analysis, co-occurring TCRs were grouped using DBSCAN, and TCRdist sequence similarity was added for clustering within HLA-allele-positive subsets. For co-occurrence clustering, repertoires with fewer than 30,000 or more than 120,000 public chains were excluded, along with 5 or 6 repertoires with anomalous nucleotide sharing. What TCRdb holds here is the immuneACCESS table cut down to in-frame rearrangements. Part of the clones is not present; checked against another copy, under half of the missing clones reflect an unresolved V gene, and the others are unexplained. V and J calls and clone size follow that table, whereas D and trimming were derived from the DNA. For this sample the table gives 150,000 to 200,000 clones, of which 80% were detected only once. More than 5.5% of the sample rests with the top ten.

This sequence originates from a man aged 40-50 years in good health and CMV-seronegative. The rearrangement combines TRBV11-2 with TRBJ2-7; the D gene identity is not certain. Material: PBMCs. CDR3 protein: CASQFSYEQYF. The nucleotide sequence is given as TGTGCCAGCCAGTTCTCCTACGAGCAGTACTTC.